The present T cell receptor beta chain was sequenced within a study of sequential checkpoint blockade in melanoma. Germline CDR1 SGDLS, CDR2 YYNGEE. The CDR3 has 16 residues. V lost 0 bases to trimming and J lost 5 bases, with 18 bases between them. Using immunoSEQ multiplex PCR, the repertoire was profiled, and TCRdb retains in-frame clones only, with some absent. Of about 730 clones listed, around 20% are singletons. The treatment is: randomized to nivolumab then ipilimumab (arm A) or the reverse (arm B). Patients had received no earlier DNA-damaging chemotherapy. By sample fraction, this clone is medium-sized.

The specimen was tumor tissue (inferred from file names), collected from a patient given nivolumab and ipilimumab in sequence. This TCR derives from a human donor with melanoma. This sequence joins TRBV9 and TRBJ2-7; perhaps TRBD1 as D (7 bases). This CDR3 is CASSVEASVRGDEQYF. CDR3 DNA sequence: TGTGCCAGCAGCGTAGAAGCGAGCGTCAGGGGGGACGAGCAGTACTTC.